A single sample gave rise to the 10 T cell receptor beta chains below, sequenced in a study of T cells in Graves' hyperthyroidism and ophthalmopathy. TCR beta CDR3 regions were amplified from RNA transcripts. First-round RT-PCR of the TCR CDR3 relied on the HTBI primer set. TCRdb analysed the multiplex PCR reads with MiXCR anew, one entry per CDR3 protein. The top ten hold roughly two fifths of the sample, which has roughly 200,000 distinct CDR3 sequences, roughly 18% seen once. The specimen sequenced was blood. Receptor source: a man aged 35-49 years with Graves' hyperthyroidism.

This clonotype has a handful of counts. V usage is TRBV25-1 and J usage is TRBJ1-1; 7 positions match TRBD1. The CDR3 is 14 amino acids. After removal of 5 bases from V and 3 bases from J, the junction contained 6 bases not matched to a gene. CDR1 and CDR2 from the germline V gene are MGHDK and SYGVNS. CDR3 region: CASSSTGSDTEAFF. DNA of the CDR3: TGTGCCAGCAGTTCGACAGGGTCAGACACTGAAGCTTTCTTT.

There are many counts of this clonotype. J is TRBJ1-1 and V is TRBV5-1, with TRBD1 matching 12 bases. The CDR3 is 14 residues long. Germline assignment: CDR1 SGHRS and CDR2 YFSETQ. Losses at the gene ends were 7 bases for V and 5 bases for J; bases not matched to a gene: 6. The CDR3 is CASAGTGGSTEAFF. The CDR3 DNA is TGCGCCAGCGCCGGGACAGGGGGCTCAACTGAAGCTTTCTTT.

This clonotype was seen a handful of times. The gene calls are TRBV6-1 and TRBJ2-2; D may be TRBD1 or TRBD2 (7 bases each). The V and J ends lost 5 bases and 4 bases respectively, with 17 bases between them. CDR1 is MNHNS, CDR2 SASEGT, per germline. The CDR3 loop spans 16 amino acids. The DNA for the CDR3 is TGTGCCAGCAGTCCCCAGGGGGGGCGGGTCACCGGGGAGCTGTTTTTT. The encoded protein is CASSPQGGRVTGELFF.

This clonotype appeared many times. The CDR3 sequence is CSASLAGRNTGELFF. DNA of the CDR3: TGCAGTGCTAGTCTAGCGGGGAGGAACACCGGGGAGCTGTTTTTT. This rearrangement joins TRBV20-1 to TRBJ2-2; 9 positions agree with TRBD2. This CDR3 region has 15 residues. Germline lookup yields CDR1 DFQATT and CDR2 SNEGSKA (reference sequence). V trimming: 3 bases; J trimming: 1 base; junction bases outside the gene matches: 3.

The table lists this clonotype with many counts. The V gene is TRBV6-1, the J gene TRBJ2-5; D ambiguous. Germline V gene data show CDR1 as MNHNS and CDR2 as SASEGT. V lost 3 bases to trimming and J lost 5 bases, with 4 bases between them. CDR3 size: 11 residues. The CDR3 reads CASSDLETQYF. CDR3 DNA: TGTGCCAGCAGTGATTTGGAGACCCAGTACTTC.

This chain joins TRBV19 and TRBJ1-5, with D unresolved. The CDR3 totals 14 residues. Trimming stripped 3 bases from V and 4 bases from J, with 10 bases between. Per the germline V gene, CDR1 is LNHDA and CDR2 is SQIVND (reference sequence). CDR3 in DNA: TGTGCCAGTAGTATCTTACGGCGAAATCAGCCCCAGCATTTT. Translation gives CASSILRRNQPQHF. Combining the CDR3 with reference TRBV19 and TRBJ1-5 gives the whole variable domain DGGITQSPKYLFRKEGQNVTLSCEQNLNHDAMYWYRQDPGQGLRLIYYSQIVNDFQKGDIAEGYSVSREKKESFPLTVTSAQKNPTAFYLCASSILRRNQPQHFGDGTRLSIL.

This rearrangement joins TRBV19 to TRBJ1-2, with 8 bases matching TRBD1. Trimming cost V 4 bases and J 8 bases; bases outside gene matches: 0. The germline V gene has CDR1 LNHDA and CDR2 SQIVND (reference sequence). The CDR3 spans 11 residues. CDR3 coding DNA: TGTGCCAGTAGTACAGGGGGCGGCTACACCTTC. Translating gives CASSTGGGYTF.

Many counts were recorded for this clonotype. The V gene is TRBV20-1, the J gene TRBJ1-1, with no clear D. Germline assignment: CDR1 DFQATT and CDR2 SNEGSKA (reference sequence). This CDR3 comprises 13 residues. Between the trimmed V and J ends, which lost 5 bases and 3 bases, there was a span of 13 bases. The CDR3 DNA reads TGCAGTGCTCCCGGGCTACAGCACACTGAAGCTTTCTTT. As protein: CSAPGLQHTEAFF.

At least ten counts were recorded for this clonotype. The chain joins TRBV5-1 to TRBJ1-1, with D perhaps matching TRBD1 (5 bases). In germline, CDR1 is SGHRS, CDR2 YFSETQ. V was pared by 4 bases and J by 5 bases, with 12 bases between. The CDR3 is 13 amino acids. CDR3 in amino acids: CASSAPGGTEAFF. CDR3 sequence (DNA): TGCGCCAGCAGCGCCCCCGGGGGGACTGAAGCTTTCTTT.

This clonotype was seen a handful of times. The V gene is TRBV6-1, the J gene TRBJ2-1, with 7 bases lining up with TRBD1. The CDR3 length is 14 residues. Unmatched junction bases numbered 7, after V lost 7 bases and J lost 4 bases. Germline-derived CDR1 and CDR2 are MNHNS and SASEGT. The CDR3 loop reads CASIRQGSYNEQFF. Here the CDR3 DNA reads TGTGCCAGCATCCGACAGGGAAGTTACAATGAGCAGTTCTTC.